This T cell receptor (beta chain) stems from a study of T-cell memory formation after mild COVID-19. TCR alpha and TCR beta cDNA libraries carrying sample barcodes and UMIs came from 5'RACE with constant-segment primers. TCRdb reanalysed the 5' RACE reads using MiXCR and keeps one entry per CDR3 protein. The data show some 320,000 distinct CDR3 sequences, with approximately 15% seen just once and under 25% held by the top ten. Germline loops: CDR1 SGHVS, CDR2 FNYEAQ. The CDR3 has 13 amino acids. With V trimmed by 5 bases and J by 2 bases, 2 bases remained unmatched. General observations from the study: Clones shrinking between day 15 and 85 showed a balanced CD4/CD8 split, and those that grew later tilted toward CD4+. Clones from the second wave (peaking day 37) had unconfirmed SARS-CoV-2 specificity. Among contracting clones, CD4+ were mainly CM/EM and CD8+ enriched in EMRA.

In the case of this clonotype: The antigen remains undetermined.

This chain joins TRBV7-6 and TRBJ2-7; 8 bases agree with TRBD2. Sequenced material: PBMCs or a T cell subset sorted from them (not recorded which). The TCR comes from a man aged 18 to 29 who had mild COVID-19 (a few samples of this study predate the infection). Cell type and time point are not known. Here the CDR3 reads CASSVGGAYEQYF. Here the CDR3 DNA reads TGTGCCAGCAGCGTCGGGGGGGCCTACGAGCAGTACTTC.